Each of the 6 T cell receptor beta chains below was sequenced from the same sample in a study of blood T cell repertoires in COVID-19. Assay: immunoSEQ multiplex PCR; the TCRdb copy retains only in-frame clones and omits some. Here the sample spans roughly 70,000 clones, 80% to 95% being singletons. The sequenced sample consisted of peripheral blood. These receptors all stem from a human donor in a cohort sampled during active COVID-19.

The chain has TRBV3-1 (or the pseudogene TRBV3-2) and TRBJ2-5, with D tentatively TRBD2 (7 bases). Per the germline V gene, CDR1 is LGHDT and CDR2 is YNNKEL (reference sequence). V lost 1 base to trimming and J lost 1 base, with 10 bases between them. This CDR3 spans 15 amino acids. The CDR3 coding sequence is TGTGCCAGCAGCCAAGGGGGGGGCTTCCAAGAGACCCAGTACTTC. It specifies CASSQGGGFQETQYF.

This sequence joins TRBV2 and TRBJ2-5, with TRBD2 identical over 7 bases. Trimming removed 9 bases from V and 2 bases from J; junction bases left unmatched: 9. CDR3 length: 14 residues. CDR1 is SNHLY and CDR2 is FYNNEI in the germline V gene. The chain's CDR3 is CARNSGTDQETQYF. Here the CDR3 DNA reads TGTGCCAGAAACAGCGGGACGGATCAAGAGACCCAGTACTTC.

CDR3 DNA: TGTGCCATCAGTGATCGGGGGAATTATGAAGCTTTCTTT. It specifies CAISDRGNYEAFF. The genes are TRBV10-3 and TRBJ1-1; weak D call: TRBD1 (5 bases). The CDR3 runs 13 residues. V dropped 3 bases and J dropped 7 bases, with 12 bases sitting between them. CDR1 is ENHRY, CDR2 SYGVKD, per germline.

This CDR3 is CASRPGTSGGDYKNIQYF. In DNA, the CDR3 is TGTGCCAGTCGTCCCGGGACTAGCGGAGGCGATTACAAAAACATTCAGTACTTC. The V and J genes are TRBV19 and TRBJ2-4, with 11 positions matching TRBD2. Looked up from germline, CDR1 is LNHDA and CDR2 is SQIVND (reference sequence). V shed 8 bases, J shed 3 bases, and the junction held 15 bases outside the gene matches. The CDR3 has 18 residues.

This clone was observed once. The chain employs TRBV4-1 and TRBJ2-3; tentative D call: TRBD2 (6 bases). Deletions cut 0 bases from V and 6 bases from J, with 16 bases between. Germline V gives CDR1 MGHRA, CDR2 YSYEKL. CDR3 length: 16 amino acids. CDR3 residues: CASSQELHGGGDTQYF. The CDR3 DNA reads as TGCGCCAGCAGCCAAGAGCTCCACGGAGGAGGGGATACGCAGTATTTT.

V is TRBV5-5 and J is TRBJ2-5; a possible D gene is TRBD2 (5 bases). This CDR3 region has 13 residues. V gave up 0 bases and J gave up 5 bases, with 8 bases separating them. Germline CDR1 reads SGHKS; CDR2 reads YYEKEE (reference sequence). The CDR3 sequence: CASSLVATETQYF. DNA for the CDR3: TGTGCCAGCAGCTTGGTAGCGACCGAGACCCAGTACTTC.